The T cell receptor (beta chain) under discussion was sequenced for a study of blood T cell repertoires in COVID-19. Germline CDR1 SGHRS, CDR2 YFSETQ. The J segment lost 8 bases and the V segment lost 4 bases, leaving 9 bases of the junction unmatched. CDR3 size: 15 residues. As processed by the authors: The assay estimated nucleated cells by amplifying reference gene primers. This table comes from immunoSEQ multiplex PCR, and its TCRdb copy is limited to in-frame clones, with some not included. V and J calls and clone size follow that table, whereas D and trimming were derived from the DNA. The sample has hundreds of thousands of clones; roughly 88% are singletons.

This receptor was taken from an elderly man with acute or convalescent COVID-19. Input material: peripheral blood. The chain carries TRBV5-1 and TRBJ1-6; 7 nucleotides align to TRBD1. CDR3 coding DNA: TGCGCCAGCAGCCCTTCCCAGGGGGAGTATTCACCCCTCCACTTT. Its translation is CASSPSQGEYSPLHF.